These 28 T cell receptor beta chains were sequenced from one sample in a study of T cells in Graves' hyperthyroidism and ophthalmopathy. Amplified regions were TCR beta CDR3 sequences from RNA transcripts. Researchers ran a first-round RT-PCR on the TCR CDR3 using the HTBI primer set. From the multiplex PCR reads, TCRdb called clonotypes with MiXCR, one entry per CDR3 protein. The sample has almost 350,000 distinct CDR3 sequences; 15% to 20% are singletons. Source material: blood. Receptors originate from a woman in her thirties or forties with Graves' ophthalmopathy.

This sequence joins TRBV29-1 and TRBJ1-2; D is uncertain. The CDR3 is made up of 12 amino acids. Germline V lookup: CDR1 SQVTM, CDR2 ANQGSEA. The ends were cut back, 7 bases at V and 6 bases at J, with 15 bases in the middle. CDR3 sequence: CSAMTPVNGYTF. The CDR3 DNA is TGCAGCGCCATGACACCAGTTAATGGCTACACCTTC.

The chain links TRBV2 to TRBJ2-7, with D perhaps TRBD1 or TRBD2 (7 bases each). The CDR3 has 12 amino acids. V was shortened by 10 bases and J by 7 bases, with 17 bases between the two germline ends. Germline CDR1 SNHLY, CDR2 FYNNEI. The CDR3 nucleotides read TGTGCCATTTCCCCCAGGGGGGGGGAGCAGTACTTC. It yields the protein CAISPRGGEQYF. Full variable domain (missing parts from reference TRBV2 and TRBJ2-7): EPEVTQTPSHQVTQMGQEVILRCVPISNHLYFYWYRQILGQKVEFLVSFYNNEISEKSEIFDDQFSVERPDGSNFTLKIRSTKLEDSAMYFCAISPRGGEQYFGPGTRLTVT.

This clonotype was counted at least ten times. One junction end does not reproduce the germline sequence, and a read error may be involved. The chain has TRBV12-5 and TRBJ2-4; the D call may be TRBD1 or TRBD2 (5 bases each). CDR1 is LGHNT, CDR2 FRNRAP, per germline. The CDR3 totals 10 residues. CDR3 nucleotides: TGTGCTAGTGGTGATCCGGGACGGCACTTC. Translation gives CASGDPGRHF.

The table lists this clonotype with many counts. The rearrangement links TRBV6-1 to TRBJ2-7; the match to TRBD1 covers 11 bases. J lost 0 bases, V lost 8 bases, and 6 bases had no gene match. Germline V CDR1 and CDR2: MNHNS, SASEGT. This CDR3 region has 15 residues. The CDR3: CASRGGTGGSYEQYF. The CDR3 DNA reads as TGTGCCAGCCGCGGTGGGACAGGGGGCTCCTACGAGCAGTACTTC.

This clonotype was detected ten times or more. The J gene is TRBJ1-3, the V gene TRBV5-1, with no clear D. Germline-derived CDR1 and CDR2 are SGHRS and YFSETQ. V dropped 1 base and J dropped 4 bases, with 12 bases sitting between them. The CDR3 has 15 amino acids. CDR3 nucleotides: TGCGCCAGCAGCTTGACGGGCAGGATAGGAAACACCATATATTTT. Amino acids: CASSLTGRIGNTIYF.

This clonotype has more than one count but fewer than ten. A much larger clone lies one base from this, so it may be a read error. The V and J genes are TRBV19 and TRBJ1-5; a possible D gene is TRBD1 (6 bases). This CDR3 is built from 14 residues. Per germline, CDR1 LNHDA and CDR2 SQIVND (reference sequence). Here the CDR3 reads CGSKPGQFNQPQHF. In DNA form, the CDR3 reads TGTGGCAGTAAACCCGGACAGTTCAATCAGCCCCAGCATTTT.

This clonotype has ten or more counts. CDR3 region: CASSEALREDTEAFF. In DNA form, the CDR3 reads TGTGCCAGCAGTGAAGCGCTTCGGGAGGACACTGAAGCTTTCTTT. The chain combines TRBV6-1 with TRBJ1-1, with D unresolved. The germline CDR1 and CDR2 sequences are MNHNS and SASEGT. Trimming cost V 0 bases and J 3 bases, with 11 bases left between them. The CDR3 contains 15 residues.

This clonotype was observed at least ten times. The CDR3 here is CASSHPGAVDTIYF. CDR3 sequence (DNA): TGCGCCAGCAGCCACCCTGGGGCTGTAGACACCATATATTTT. The chain is built from TRBV4-1 and TRBJ1-3; a weak D match, TRBD1 (5 bases). V lost 3 bases and J lost 8, with 14 bases in between. CDR1 and CDR2 (germline): MGHRA, YSYEKL. The CDR3 runs to 14 residues.

This chain links TRBV4-2 with TRBJ1-6; D perhaps matches TRBD1 (6 bases). V was clipped by 0 bases and J by 9 bases, with 12 bases between them. The CDR3 totals 15 residues. The germline gives CDR1 LGHNA, CDR2 YNFKEQ. CDR3 sequence: CASSQETGTSSPLHF. The CDR3 bases are TGTGCCAGCAGCCAAGAGACAGGAACGAGTTCACCCCTCCACTTT.

The table lists this clonotype with many counts. The rearrangement links TRBV6-5 to TRBJ2-5; 13 bases map to TRBD2. J gave up 4 bases and V 7 bases, and 9 bases lay outside the gene matches. The CDR3 has 16 amino acids. In germline, CDR1 is MNHEY, CDR2 SVGAGI. The CDR3 region is CASKGGTSGTGETQYF. The CDR3 DNA sequence: TGTGCCAGCAAAGGGGGGACTAGCGGGACCGGAGAGACCCAGTACTTC.

This clonotype was found many times. The chain employs TRBV12-3 or TRBV12-4 and TRBJ1-5, with D possibly matching TRBD1 (6 bases). The V end was cut by 6 bases, the J end by 7 bases, with 13 bases between. CDR3 length: 13 residues. In nucleotides, the CDR3 is TGTGCCAGCAGACTTGACAGGACCCAGCCCCAGCATTTT. Its protein product is CASRLDRTQPQHF.

A few counts support this clonotype. The V and J genes are TRBV4-3 and TRBJ2-7; D is perhaps TRBD2 (6 bases). The ends were cut back, 0 bases at V and 5 bases at J, with 11 bases in the middle. Germline loops: CDR1 LGHNA, CDR2 YSLEER. This CDR3 region has 14 residues. CDR3 DNA sequence: TGCGCCAGCAGCCAAGATGAGGGGAGGAACGAGCAGTACTTC. It encodes CASSQDEGRNEQYF.

This clonotype has at least ten counts. CDR3 in amino acids: CASSPYTSGRADEQYF. The CDR3 nucleotides read TGTGCCAGCTCACCTTATACTAGCGGGAGGGCTGATGAGCAGTACTTC. The chain couples TRBV18 to TRBJ2-7; 13 bases are a match to TRBD2. The CDR3 consists of 16 residues. The germline V gene has CDR1 KGHSH and CDR2 LQKENI. V trimming: 3 bases; J trimming: 7 bases; junction bases outside the gene matches: 9.

With respect to this clonotype: Mismatch with germline at one junction end may stem from a read error. V and J are TRBV28 and TRBJ1-5, with TRBD1 identical over 7 bases. Germline V gene data show CDR1 as MDHEN and CDR2 as SYDVKM. This CDR3 comprises 14 residues. CDR3 DNA sequence: TGTGCCAGCACCGAAACCACAGGGGATCAGCCCCAGCCTTTT. The encoded protein is CASTETTGDQPQPF.

This clonotype was counted many times. For the CDR3, the DNA is TGCGCCAGCAGACAGGGGACCAAAGTAATGCAGTACTTC. The encoded protein is CASRQGTKVMQYF. The chain uses TRBV10-2 and TRBJ2-7, with 7 bases lining up with TRBD1. Germline-derived CDR1 and CDR2 are WSHSY and SAAADI. V lost 6 bases, J lost 9 bases, and 11 bases stayed unmatched. The CDR3 extends over 13 amino acids.

This clonotype was counted only a few times. A much larger clone differs by one base, so this may be a read error. The chain is built from TRBV12-3 or TRBV12-4 and TRBJ1-1, with a weak D call TRBD1 (5 bases). V gave up 7 bases and J gave up 0 bases, with 12 bases separating them. The CDR3 is 14 residues long. For the CDR3, the DNA is TGTGCCAGCACCCCGACAGCCATGAACACTGAAGCTTTCTTT. The encoded protein is CASTPTAMNTEAFF.

The genes are TRBV3-1 and TRBJ1-2; 7 bases map to TRBD1. Germline assignment: CDR1 LGHDT and CDR2 YNNKEL (reference sequence). The J segment lost 4 bases and the V segment lost 1 base, leaving 6 bases of the junction unmatched. The CDR3 sequence is 15 residues long. CDR3 region: CASSQAGTEGYGYTF. The CDR3 region has the DNA TGTGCCAGCAGCCAAGCAGGGACAGAGGGCTATGGCTACACCTTC.

V gene TRBV18 combines with J gene TRBJ2-5; 8 bases fit TRBD1. The CDR3 totals 15 residues. CDR1 is KGHSH and CDR2 is LQKENI in the germline V gene. The trim removed 0 bases at V and 5 bases at J, leaving 5 bases unmatched. CDR3 loop: CASSPPRQGRETQYF. CDR3 nucleotides: TGTGCCAGCTCACCACCCCGACAGGGGAGGGAGACCCAGTACTTC.

At least ten counts were recorded for this clonotype. The chain joins TRBV7-6 to TRBJ2-2; TRBD1 matches 9 bases. CDR3 size: 16 residues. J lost 4 bases, V lost 5 bases, and 8 bases had no gene match. CDR1 and CDR2 (germline): SGHVS, FNYEAQ. CDR3 DNA sequence: TGTGCCAGCAGCGTAACAGGGGGCGCGAGCACCGGGGAGCTGTTTTTT. This gives the protein CASSVTGGASTGELFF.

This chain connects TRBV7-2 to TRBJ2-7; D ambiguous. Trimming removed 1 base from V and 2 bases from J, with 9 bases in between. This CDR3 comprises 14 residues. Germline V CDR1 and CDR2: SGHTA, FQGNSA. The CDR3 region has the DNA TGTGCCAGCAGCTTAGACTACACTACCTACGAGCAGTACTTC. It is translated as CASSLDYTTYEQYF.

This clonotype was picked up many times. This sequence joins TRBV20-1 and TRBJ2-7, with 7 positions matching TRBD2. V lost 1 base to trimming and J lost 2 bases; unmatched junction nucleotides: 8. There are 15 residues in the CDR3. The germline V gene has CDR1 DFQATT and CDR2 SNEGSKA (reference sequence). CDR3 DNA: TGCAGTGCTAGAGCCCGGCTAGCGGAGACCTACGAGCAGTACTTC. Amino acids: CSARARLAETYEQYF.

This clonotype was picked up many times. The chain carries TRBV7-2 and TRBJ2-7; D gene unclear. V was trimmed by 5 bases and J by 1 base, leaving 12 bases between them. The CDR3 is 14 residues long. Germline V gives CDR1 SGHTA, CDR2 FQGNSA. CDR3 sequence (DNA): TGTGCCAGCAGCCTAATTCAGGAGTCCTACGAGCAGTACTTC. Its translation: CASSLIQESYEQYF.

At least ten counts were recorded for this clonotype. As DNA, the CDR3 is TGTGCCAGCAGCGTCATAGCGGGAAACACCGGGGAGCTGTTTTTT. Translated, it gives CASSVIAGNTGELFF. The chain joins TRBV7-2 to TRBJ2-2, with 8 bases identical to TRBD2. Germline V gene sequence: CDR1 SGHTA, CDR2 FQGNSA. The CDR3 loop spans 15 amino acids. V lost 5 bases to trimming and J lost 2 bases; unmatched junction nucleotides: 4.

The chain couples TRBV6-5 to TRBJ1-2; TRBD1 might be the D (6 bases). The CDR3 length is 15 residues. V lost 2 bases and J lost 2, with 12 bases in between. Per the germline V gene, CDR1 is MNHEY and CDR2 is SVGAGI. The DNA of the CDR3 is TGTGCCAGCAGTTACCCCTCGCAGGGGAACTATGGCTACACCTTC. Amino acid sequence: CASSYPSQGNYGYTF.

In the case of this clonotype: A much larger clone sits a single nucleotide away, making a read error possible. V usage is TRBV30 and J usage is TRBJ2-5, with TRBD1 matching 7 bases. The CDR3 covers 14 residues. Germline loops: CDR1 GTSNPN, CDR2 SVGIG (reference sequence). CDR3 amino acids: CAWNAGTAQETRYF. For the CDR3, the DNA is TGTGCCTGGAACGCCGGGACAGCTCAAGAGACCCGGTACTTC.

In its sample, this clonotype was seen many times. The chain couples TRBV7-6 to TRBJ2-5; 7 bases match TRBD2. The CDR3 loop spans 15 amino acids. Per germline, CDR1 SGHVS and CDR2 FNYEAQ. With 4 bases clipped from V and 1 base from J, the junction kept 6 bases outside the gene matches. CDR3 amino acids: CASSSQAGVQETQYF. The CDR3 DNA is TGTGCCAGCAGCTCACAGGCGGGAGTCCAAGAGACCCAGTACTTC.

This clonotype was detected many times. The gene calls are TRBV7-9 and TRBJ2-2; D is perhaps TRBD1 or TRBD2 (5 bases each). Germline V CDR1 and CDR2: SEHNR, FQNEAQ (reference sequence). Trimming left V 5 bases short and J 6 bases short, with 16 bases between. The CDR3 is 15 residues long. The CDR3 loop reads CASSPISRGAGELFF. In nucleotides, the CDR3 is TGTGCCAGCAGCCCAATCTCTAGAGGGGCCGGGGAGCTGTTTTTT.

V and J are TRBV29-1 and TRBJ1-3; 8 bases are shared with TRBD1. The CDR3 loop spans 14 amino acids. V was clipped by 8 bases and J by 0 bases; unmatched bases: 6. Germline V gene lookup returns CDR1 SQVTM and CDR2 ANQGSEA. The DNA of the CDR3 is TGCAGCCCTCGGACAGGGAACTCTGGAAACACCATATATTTT. Residues: CSPRTGNSGNTIYF. The whole variable domain, filled in from reference TRBV29-1 and TRBJ1-3, reads SAVISQKPSRDICQRGTSLTIQCQVDSQVTMMFWYRQQPGQSLTLIATANQGSEATYESGFVIDKFPISRPNLTFSTLTVSNMSPEDSSIYLCSPRTGNSGNTIYFGEGSWLTVV.